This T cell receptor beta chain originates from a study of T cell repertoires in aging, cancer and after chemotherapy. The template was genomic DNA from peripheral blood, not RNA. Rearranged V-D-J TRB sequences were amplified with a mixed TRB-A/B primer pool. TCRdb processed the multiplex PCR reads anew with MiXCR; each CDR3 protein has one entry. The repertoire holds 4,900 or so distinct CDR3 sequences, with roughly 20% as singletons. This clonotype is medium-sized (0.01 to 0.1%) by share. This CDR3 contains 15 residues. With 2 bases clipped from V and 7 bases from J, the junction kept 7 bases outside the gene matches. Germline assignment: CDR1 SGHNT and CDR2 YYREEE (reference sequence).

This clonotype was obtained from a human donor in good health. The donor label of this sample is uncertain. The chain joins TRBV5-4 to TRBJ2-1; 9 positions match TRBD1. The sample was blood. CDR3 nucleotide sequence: TGTGCCAGCAGCTTTGGGCGACAGGGGGGGAATGAGCAGTTCTTC. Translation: CASSFGRQGGNEQFF.